This T cell receptor beta chain came from a study of blood T cell repertoires in COVID-19. Study in general: The analysed material was cDNA or gDNA that came from T cells, B-cell-depleted T cells, or PBMCs.

In the original processing: Reference gene primers were amplified, and this amplification served to estimate nucleated cell counts. Libraries were prepared by immunoSEQ multiplex PCR; TCRdb keeps only in-frame clonotypes and omits some of them. V and J calls and clone size come straight from that table; D and trimming were deduced from the DNA. The sample has roughly 200,000 clones, around 81% seen once. The length of the CDR3 is 14 residues. Trimming at V came to 6 bases and at J to 4 bases, leaving 6 bases not matched to a gene. CDR1 is KGHSH and CDR2 is LQKENI in the germline V gene. Sequencing was performed on peripheral blood. The V gene is TRBV18, the J gene TRBJ1-5; 7 bases match TRBD1. This clonotype originated in a man aged 50 or older with active or convalescent COVID-19. The CDR3 region is CASSPGTENQPQHF. The CDR3 nucleotides are TGTGCCAGCTCCCCCGGGACAGAGAATCAGCCCCAGCATTTT.